The 9 T cell receptor beta chains given below trace back to one sample, sequenced in a study of CD8 T cells in ankylosing spondylitis. TCRdb ran MiXCR on the 5' RACE reads and lists one entry per CDR3 protein. The sample contains some 140,000 distinct CDR3 sequences, roughly 7.7% of which appear only once. Source material: synovial fluid, either unsorted or a sorted T cell fraction (not recorded which). The receptors originated from a male donor with ankylosing spondylitis.

Only a few counts were recorded for this clonotype. The junction does not match germline at one end; this may be a read error. The gene calls are TRBV4-2 and TRBJ2-1, with D uncertain. This CDR3 region has 13 residues. Germline CDR1 LGHNA, CDR2 YNFKEQ. DNA for the CDR3: TGTGCCAGCAGTCAAGGCCGGATCGACGAGCAGTTCTTC. Translating gives CASSQGRIDEQFF.

This clonotype was seen repeatedly, ten times or more. The chain recombines TRBV20-1 with TRBJ1-5; no definite D call. The CDR3 has 12 amino acids. The V end was cut by 4 bases, the J end by 2 bases, with 6 bases between. Per germline, CDR1 DFQATT and CDR2 SNEGSKA (reference sequence). CDR3 DNA: TGCAGTGCTACCACGGGCAATCAGCCCCAGCATTTT. Protein product: CSATTGNQPQHF.

The sample holds a few counts of this clonotype. The chain recombines TRBV10-3 with TRBJ2-7; D perhaps matches TRBD1 (6 bases). Trimming removed 0 bases at V and 4 bases at J, with 7 bases between. CDR1 is ENHRY and CDR2 is SYGVKD in the germline V gene. The CDR3 has 13 residues. Written as DNA, the CDR3 is TGTGCCATCAGTGAGTCGAGGGGGTACGAGCAGTACTTC. Its translation is CAISESRGYEQYF.

At least ten counts were recorded for this clonotype. The chain links TRBV6-2 or TRBV6-3 to TRBJ1-5; TRBD1 matches 8 bases. CDR3 length: 14 residues. V dropped 6 bases and J dropped 2; count of bases not matched to a gene: 3. Germline values: CDR1 MNHEY, CDR2 SVGEGT. Here the CDR3 reads CASRAGGGNQPQHF. The CDR3 DNA reads TGTGCCAGCAGGGCAGGGGGCGGCAATCAGCCCCAGCATTTT.

V and J are TRBV5-1 and TRBJ1-5; the D gene is possibly TRBD1 (5 bases). The CDR3 spans 13 residues. CDR1 is SGHRS and CDR2 is YFSETQ in the germline V gene. V was trimmed by 4 bases and J by 7 bases, leaving 12 bases between them. CDR3 in DNA: TGCGCCAGCAGCCCAATGGAGGGGCAGCCCCAGCATTTT. This translates into CASSPMEGQPQHF.

This clonotype appeared many times. The chain combines TRBV7-8 with TRBJ2-1; D uncertain. The germline V gene has CDR1 SGHVS and CDR2 FQNEAQ. V lost 1 base and J 2 bases, leaving 9 bases between the germline ends. The length of the CDR3 is 15 residues. As DNA, the CDR3 is TGTGCCAGCAGCTTAGTCTTCCTTACCTACAATGAGCAGTTCTTC. This encodes CASSLVFLTYNEQFF.

This clonotype was seen at least ten times. The chain couples TRBV18 to TRBJ2-1; D is undetermined. V shed 3 bases and J shed 12 bases, with 12 bases lying between them. The CDR3 sequence is 12 residues long. Germline V CDR1 and CDR2: KGHSH, LQKENI. The CDR3 nucleotides are TGTGCCAGCTCACCCCTCGGGTCGGGGCAGTTCTTC. It translates to CASSPLGSGQFF.

Remarks on this clonotype: A much larger clone differs from this one at a single base, so this may be a read error. V gene TRBV6-1 combines with J gene TRBJ1-1; no clear D gene. CDR1 and CDR2 from the germline V gene are MNHNS and SASEGT. This CDR3 contains 14 residues. This CDR3 is CASSRGSPGTEALF. CDR3 in DNA: TGTGCCAGCAGCCGCGGGTCCCCGGGCACTGAAGCTCTCTTT.

J is TRBJ2-5 and V is TRBV5-1; 8 nucleotides match TRBD1. The CDR3 sequence is 15 residues long. CDR1 is SGHRS, CDR2 YFSETQ, per germline. J gave up 2 bases and V 4 bases, and 7 bases lay outside the gene matches. CDR3 residues: CASSRGQATQETQYF. CDR3 nucleotide sequence: TGCGCCAGCAGCAGGGGACAGGCGACGCAAGAGACCCAGTACTTC.